One sample yielded the 8 T cell receptor beta chains listed below, sequenced in a study of PD-L1 blockade in urothelial cancer. Sample time point: pretreatment peripheral blood. Measured with immunoSEQ multiplex PCR; TCRdb has only the in-frame clones, and not every one. The sample carries about 72,000 clones, around 85% recorded once. This material consisted of PBMCs, taken around atezolizumab (anti-PD-L1) treatment. The source is a man aged 60 to 75 with urothelial cancer.

The J gene is TRBJ2-3, the V gene TRBV7-3; D not resolved. Looked up from germline, CDR1 is SGHTA and CDR2 is FQGTGA. The CDR3 is made up of 15 amino acids. Deletions cut 5 bases from V and 6 bases from J, with 18 bases between. The CDR3 is CASSPQPGPSDTQYF. In DNA form, the CDR3 reads TGTGCCAGCAGCCCCCAGCCTGGGCCGTCGGATACGCAGTATTTT.

The V gene is TRBV6-4, the J gene TRBJ2-3; D is perhaps TRBD2 (5 bases). Germline CDR1 is MRHNA and CDR2 is SNTAGT. V lost 0 bases and J 3 bases, leaving 10 bases between the germline ends. The CDR3 totals 15 residues. CDR3 in DNA: TGTGCCAGCAGTGACTCCAGCGGCGGGACAGATACGCAGTATTTT. This sequence encodes CASSDSSGGTDTQYF.

This clone occurred once. This rearrangement joins TRBV20-1 to TRBJ2-5; D unclear. Germline V gives CDR1 DFQATT, CDR2 SNEGSKA (reference sequence). This CDR3 spans 11 amino acids. Trimming pared 2 bases from V and 5 bases from J, leaving 6 bases between. The DNA of the CDR3 is TGCAGTGCTAGACCAGTGGAGACCCAGTACTTC. Amino acids: CSARPVETQYF.

This chain connects TRBV7-6 to TRBJ2-1, with 7 bases lining up with TRBD1. The germline gives CDR1 SGHVS, CDR2 FNYEAQ. J gave up 4 bases and V 5 bases, and 8 bases lay outside the gene matches. This CDR3 is 15 amino acids long. The CDR3 coding sequence is TGTGCCAGCAGCACAGTCCGGGACAGATACAATGAGCAGTTCTTC. Residues: CASSTVRDRYNEQFF.

J is TRBJ2-1 and V is TRBV7-6, with TRBD2 matching 11 bases. The CDR3 has 15 residues. V shed 3 bases and J 4 bases; nucleotides not matched to a gene: 2. CDR1 SGHVS and CDR2 FNYEAQ come from the germline V gene. The CDR3 DNA reads TGTGCCAGCAGCTTTAGCGGGGGGGAGTACAATGAGCAGTTCTTC. The encoded protein is CASSFSGGEYNEQFF.

On this clone itself: Mismatch with germline at one junction end may stem from a read error. This sequence joins TRBV7-9 and TRBJ1-2; no reliable D call. CDR1 SEHNR and CDR2 FQNEAQ come from the germline V gene (reference sequence). The CDR3 consists of 13 residues. The CDR3 DNA reads TGTGCCAGCAGCCTAGCCGCGGGGTATGGCTACACCTTC. Translating it yields CASSLAAGYGYTF.

This clone was recorded only once. The chain recombines TRBV4-1 with TRBJ2-5; 7 bases are shared with TRBD1. The CDR3 sequence is 15 residues long. CDR1 is MGHRA and CDR2 is YSYEKL in the germline V gene. The junction had 6 bases not matched to a gene; V was cut back by 0 bases and J by 5 bases. In DNA, the CDR3 is TGCGCCAGCAGCCAAGATTTAGGGGGCCACGAGACCCAGTACTTC. Its protein is CASSQDLGGHETQYF.

The chain is built from TRBV11-1 and TRBJ1-2; D unclear. The CDR3 runs 13 residues. Germline CDR1 reads SGHAT; CDR2 reads FQDESV (reference sequence). Deletions cut 3 bases from V and 3 bases from J, with 8 bases between. The CDR3 loop is CASSFAADYGYTF. CDR3 sequence (DNA): TGTGCCAGCAGCTTTGCGGCTGACTATGGCTACACCTTC.